Included here is one TCR beta chain sequence, with context. Its matching antigen is unknown. Before sequencing took place, the ViraFEST assay used viral peptide pools to expand antigen-specific CD4+ T cells. Scientists isolated CD4+ T cells after a roughly nine-day culture period ended. Convalescent patients had PCR-confirmed SARS-CoV-2 infection between March and December 2020. Two doses of BNT162b2 or mRNA-1273 vaccine were administered to participants. These data come from a study of vaccination effects on CD4 cells after COVID-19. Overall study: The patients, a few convalescent individuals, were sampled early and late after vaccination. Post-vaccine specimens were collected at a median of 72 days following the second dose.

The trim removed 5 bases at V and 8 bases at J, leaving 12 bases unmatched. The CDR3 is 15 amino acids. Germline loops: CDR1 SGHNT, CDR2 YENEEA. Generated by immunoSEQ multiplex PCR, the TCRdb table keeps only in-frame clones and is missing some. The table records 11,000 to 15,000 clones, about three quarters of them present only once. The sequences come from CD4+ T cells from PBMCs cultured with SARS-CoV-2 spike peptides, collected after COVID-19 vaccination. The origin of this receptor is a human donor who had a prior SARS-CoV-2 infection. J is TRBJ1-2 and V is TRBV11-3, with 9 bases that match TRBD1. The CDR3 DNA is TGTGCCAGCAGCCCCAAGGACAGGGGCCGAGGGGGCTACACCTTC. Translating gives CASSPKDRGRGGYTF.